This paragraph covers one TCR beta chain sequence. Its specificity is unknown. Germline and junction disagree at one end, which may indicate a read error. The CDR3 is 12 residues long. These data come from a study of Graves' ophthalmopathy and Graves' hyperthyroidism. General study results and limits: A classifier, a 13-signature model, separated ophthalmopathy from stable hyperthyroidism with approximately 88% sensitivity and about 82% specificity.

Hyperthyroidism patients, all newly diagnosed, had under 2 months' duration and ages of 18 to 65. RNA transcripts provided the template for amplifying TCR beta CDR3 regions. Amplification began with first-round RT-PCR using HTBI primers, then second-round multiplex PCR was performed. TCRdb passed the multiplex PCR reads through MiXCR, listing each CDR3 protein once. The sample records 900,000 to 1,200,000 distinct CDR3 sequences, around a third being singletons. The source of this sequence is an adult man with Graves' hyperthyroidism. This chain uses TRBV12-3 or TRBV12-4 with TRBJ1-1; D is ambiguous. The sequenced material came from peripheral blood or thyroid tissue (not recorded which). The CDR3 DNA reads TGTGCCAGCAGTGGAGAGAACACTGAAGCCTTCTTT. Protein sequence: CASSGENTEAFF.